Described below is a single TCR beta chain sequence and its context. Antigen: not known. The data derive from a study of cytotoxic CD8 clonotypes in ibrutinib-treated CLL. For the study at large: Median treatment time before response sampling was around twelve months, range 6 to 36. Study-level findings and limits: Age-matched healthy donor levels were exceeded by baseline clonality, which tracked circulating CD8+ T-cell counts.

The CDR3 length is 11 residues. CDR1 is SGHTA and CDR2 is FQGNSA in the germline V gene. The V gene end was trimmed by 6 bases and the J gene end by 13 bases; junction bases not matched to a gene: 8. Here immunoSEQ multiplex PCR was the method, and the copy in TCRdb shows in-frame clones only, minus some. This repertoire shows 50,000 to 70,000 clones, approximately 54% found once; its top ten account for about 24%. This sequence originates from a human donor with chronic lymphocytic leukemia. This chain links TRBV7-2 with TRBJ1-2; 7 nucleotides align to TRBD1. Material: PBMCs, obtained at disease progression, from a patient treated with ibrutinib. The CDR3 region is CASSRTGGVTF. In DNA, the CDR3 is TGTGCCAGCAGTCGGACAGGCGGGGTCACCTTC.